Below, 29 T cell receptor beta chains from the same sample are listed, as sequenced in a study of T cell changes during pregnancy in multiple sclerosis. Measured with immunoSEQ multiplex PCR; TCRdb has only the in-frame clones, and not every one. The sample lists about 47,000 clones, 80% to 90% occurring once. The input for sequencing was peripheral blood, taken in the first trimester of pregnancy. The receptors originated from a female donor with multiple sclerosis, enrolled in a pregnancy study.

This clone was detected a few times. The chain couples TRBV4-1 to TRBJ1-1, with 8 bases matching TRBD1. CDR1 and CDR2 (germline): MGHRA, YSYEKL. CDR3 size: 15 residues. After removal of 2 bases from V and 1 base from J, the junction contained 3 bases not matched to a gene. CDR3: CASSQSGTGNTEAFF. The CDR3 DNA sequence: TGCGCCAGCAGCCAATCGGGGACAGGGAACACTGAAGCTTTCTTT.

The chain carries TRBV10-1 and TRBJ1-3; D is perhaps TRBD1 (5 bases). V was clipped by 5 bases and J by 0 bases, with 17 bases between them. CDR3 length: 17 residues. Germline-derived CDR1 and CDR2 are WNHNN and SYGVQD (reference sequence). The CDR3 DNA is TGCGCCAGCAGTCCCGGGGGGGACCTCTACTCTGGAAACACCATATATTTT. Translated, it gives CASSPGGDLYSGNTIYF.

This chain uses TRBV19 with TRBJ1-1, with 12 nucleotides matching TRBD1. There are 15 residues in the CDR3. The germline V gene has CDR1 LNHDA and CDR2 SQIVND (reference sequence). V lost 9 bases and J lost 5; bases outside the gene matches: 10. The CDR3: CASAPGTGGVTEAFF. CDR3 nucleotides: TGTGCCAGCGCACCCGGGACAGGGGGCGTTACTGAAGCTTTCTTT. Looking up the rest from reference TRBV19 and TRBJ1-1 gives the full variable domain: DGGITQSPKYLFRKEGQNVTLSCEQNLNHDAMYWYRQDPGQGLRLIYYSQIVNDFQKGDIAEGYSVSREKKESFPLTVTSAQKNPTAFYLCASAPGTGGVTEAFFGQGTRLTVV.

This clone was counted a single time. The gene calls are TRBV6-1 and TRBJ2-6, with TRBD2 matching 13 bases. Unmatched junction bases numbered 9, after V lost 4 bases and J lost 0 bases. The CDR3 is 20 residues long. The germline gives CDR1 MNHNS, CDR2 SASEGT. The CDR3, as DNA: TGTGCCAGCAGTGCGACTAGCGGGGGGACTCTACGCTCTGGGGCCAACGTCCTGACTTTC. Protein product: CASSATSGGTLRSGANVLTF.

V gene TRBV14 combines with J gene TRBJ1-1; no definite D call. V lost 6 bases and J lost 2, with 10 bases in between. Germline loops: CDR1 SGHDN, CDR2 FVKESK. The CDR3 is made up of 13 amino acids. The CDR3 nucleotides read TGTGCCAGCAGTCTACAGCTTAACACTGAAGCTTTCTTT. Translation: CASSLQLNTEAFF. The entire variable domain, with the rest obtained from reference TRBV14 and TRBJ1-1, is as follows: EAGVTQFPSHSVIEKGQTVTLRCDPISGHDNLYWYRRVMGKEIKFLLHFVKESKQDESGMPNNRFLAERTGGTYSTLKVQPAELEDSGVYFCASSLQLNTEAFFGQGTRLTVV.

The chain joins TRBV5-4 to TRBJ2-7; tentative D call: TRBD2 (6 bases). The germline V gene encodes CDR1 SGHNT and CDR2 YYREEE (reference sequence). The CDR3 has 17 amino acids. The ends were cut back, 0 bases at V and 5 bases at J, with 21 bases in the middle. The CDR3 DNA reads TGTGCCAGCAGCTTGGGGGGAGGTCGGGCTCCGAGGGACGAGCAGTACTTC. Its protein product is CASSLGGGRAPRDEQYF.

This clone was picked up one time. The chain has TRBV19 and TRBJ2-5; 8 bases are shared with TRBD1. Germline assignment: CDR1 LNHDA and CDR2 SQIVND (reference sequence). The CDR3 spans 16 residues. V shed 4 bases and J 1 base; nucleotides not matched to a gene: 8. As DNA, the CDR3 is TGTGCCAGTAGTACATGGACAGGGTCTTCCCAAGAGACCCAGTACTTC. Translated, it gives CASSTWTGSSQETQYF.

This clone showed up just once. V usage is TRBV10-3 and J usage is TRBJ2-1; TRBD2 might be the D (7 bases). The CDR3 is 15 residues long. V lost 3 bases and J lost 8, with 17 bases in between. Germline V CDR1 and CDR2: ENHRY, SYGVKD. For the CDR3, the DNA is TGTGCCATCAGTGACCACTCTCGCGGGGGCTATGAGCAGTTCTTC. Protein: CAISDHSRGGYEQFF.

This rearrangement joins TRBV5-5 to TRBJ2-4; D gene unclear. Trimming left V 0 bases short and J 0 bases short, with 10 bases between. The germline V gene has CDR1 SGHKS and CDR2 YYEKEE (reference sequence). The CDR3 has 16 residues. The CDR3 loop is CASSLVESPAKNIQYF. CDR3 sequence (DNA): TGTGCCAGCAGCTTGGTAGAATCCCCAGCCAAAAACATTCAGTACTTC.

V gene TRBV29-1 combines with J gene TRBJ1-2; D is ambiguous. The germline V gene encodes CDR1 SQVTM and CDR2 ANQGSEA. V was pared by 7 bases and J by 8 bases, with 14 bases between. This CDR3 has 11 residues. Here the CDR3 DNA reads TGCAGCGCTTATCAGGTCCCCGGCTACACCTTC. Amino acids: CSAYQVPGYTF.

The V and J genes are TRBV30 and TRBJ2-1, with 8 bases matching TRBD2. Trimming removed 6 bases from V and 6 bases from J; junction bases left unmatched: 13. The CDR3 has 15 residues. The germline V gene encodes CDR1 GTSNPN and CDR2 SVGIG (reference sequence). CDR3 coding DNA: TGTGCCTGCAACGTTAAGGGACTAGGCCTCAATGAGCAGTTCTTC. As protein: CACNVKGLGLNEQFF.

The V call is TRBV10-2, the J call TRBJ1-1, with D perhaps TRBD1 (5 bases). V dropped 3 bases and J dropped 4 bases, with 9 bases sitting between them. CDR1 and CDR2 from the germline V gene are WSHSY and SAAADI. The CDR3 covers 13 residues. The CDR3 sequence: CASSEGRVTEAFF. The CDR3 nucleotides read TGCGCCAGCAGTGAAGGCAGGGTCACTGAAGCTTTCTTT.

The J gene is TRBJ2-7, the V gene TRBV6-1; 11 bases fit TRBD2. The CDR3 is 17 residues long. After removal of 4 bases from V and 0 bases from J, the junction contained 8 bases not matched to a gene. From germline, CDR1 is MNHNS and CDR2 SASEGT. The chain's CDR3 is CASSALPGTSGSYEQYF. The CDR3 DNA reads TGTGCCAGCAGTGCGCTTCCAGGGACTAGCGGCTCCTACGAGCAGTACTTC.

The genes are TRBV5-1 and TRBJ2-5, with 7 bases matching TRBD2. Trimming cost V 3 bases and J 5 bases; bases outside gene matches: 4. Per the germline V gene, CDR1 is SGHRS and CDR2 is YFSETQ. The CDR3 runs to 13 residues. The CDR3 DNA follows: TGCGCCAGCAGCTGGGAGGGAGGCGAGACCCAGTACTTC. Translation gives CASSWEGGETQYF.

J is TRBJ1-3 and V is TRBV10-3; TRBD1 matches at 9 bases. V was pared by 10 bases and J by 0 bases, with 7 bases of the junction left unmatched. CDR1 ENHRY and CDR2 SYGVKD come from the germline V gene. This CDR3 contains 15 residues. The CDR3 reads CATQTGGNSGNTIYF. The CDR3 DNA reads as TGTGCCACCCAGACAGGGGGGAACTCTGGAAACACCATATATTTT.

The J gene is TRBJ1-3, the V gene TRBV29-1; TRBD1 matches 9 bases. The length of the CDR3 is 15 residues. Germline CDR1 reads SQVTM; CDR2 reads ANQGSEA. CDR3 DNA: TGCAGTTATAGGACAGGGGCGGACACTGGAAACACCATATATTTT. Encoded protein: CSYRTGADTGNTIYF.

V is TRBV15 and J is TRBJ2-7, with 8 bases matching TRBD1. The CDR3 totals 13 residues. Per germline, CDR1 LNHNV and CDR2 YYDKDF (reference sequence). The CDR3 DNA sequence: TGTGCAACATCGGGCAGGGGGCGAGATGAGCAGTACTTC. It specifies CATSGRGRDEQYF. Based on the CDR3 plus reference TRBV15 and TRBJ2-7, the full variable domain is DAMVIQNPRYQVTQFGKPVTLSCSQTLNHNVMYWYQQKSSQAPKLLFHYYDKDFNNEADTPDNFQSRRPNTSFCFLDIRSPGLGDTAMYLCATSGRGRDEQYFGPGTRLTVT.

The rearrangement uses TRBV28 and TRBJ2-7; weak D call: TRBD1 (6 bases). Germline-derived CDR1 and CDR2 are MDHEN and SYDVKM. This CDR3 comprises 14 residues. The ends were cut back, 2 bases at V and 4 bases at J, with 12 bases in the middle. The CDR3 is CASSLTGWVYEQYF. CDR3 sequence (DNA): TGTGCCAGCAGTTTAACAGGGTGGGTTTACGAGCAGTACTTC.

J is TRBJ1-2 and V is TRBV11-2; D remains ambiguous. CDR1 SGHAT and CDR2 FQNNGV come from the germline V gene. This CDR3 region has 12 residues. V lost 6 bases to trimming and J lost 7 bases, with 12 bases between them. CDR3 amino acids: CASSSGQIGYTF. For the CDR3, the DNA is TGTGCCAGCAGTTCTGGCCAGATTGGCTACACCTTC.

The chain uses TRBV18 and TRBJ1-4; the match to TRBD1 covers 7 bases. Germline-derived CDR1 and CDR2 are KGHSH and LQKENI. After removal of 0 bases from V and 3 bases from J, the junction contained 1 base not matched to a gene. The CDR3 contains 15 residues. CDR3 DNA: TGTGCCAGCTCACCACCGGGACAGCCTAATGAAAAACTGTTTTTT. Translating gives CASSPPGQPNEKLFF.

The rearrangement joins TRBV28 to TRBJ2-4; TRBD1 is a possible D gene (6 bases). V was trimmed by 7 bases and J by 1 base, leaving 11 bases between them. This CDR3 comprises 14 residues. The V gene's germline CDR1 is MDHEN and CDR2 SYDVKM. The CDR3 protein is CASNPQGAKNIQYF. The CDR3 bases are TGTGCCAGCAACCCGCAGGGGGCCAAAAACATTCAGTACTTC. Together with reference TRBV28 and TRBJ2-4, the CDR3 gives the full variable domain: DVKVTQSSRYLVKRTGEKVFLECVQDMDHENMFWYRQDPGLGLRLIYFSYDVKMKEKGDIPEGYSVSREKKERFSLILESASTNQTSMYLCASNPQGAKNIQYFGAGTRLSVL.

This clone occurred once. The chain links TRBV18 to TRBJ2-7; D not certain. V was trimmed by 3 bases and J by 3 bases, leaving 9 bases between them. Looked up from germline, CDR1 is KGHSH and CDR2 is LQKENI. There are 13 residues in the CDR3. CDR3 protein: CASSPTARYEQYF. CDR3 in DNA: TGTGCCAGCTCACCCACTGCACGCTACGAGCAGTACTTC.

The chain recombines TRBV29-1 with TRBJ2-1; D remains unclear. The CDR3 has 12 amino acids. Trimming removed 8 bases at V and 0 bases at J, with 8 bases between. Germline V lookup: CDR1 SQVTM, CDR2 ANQGSEA. The CDR3 spells CSLTVSYNEQFF. In DNA form, the CDR3 reads TGCAGCCTAACAGTCTCCTACAATGAGCAGTTCTTC.

The J gene is TRBJ1-6, the V gene TRBV2; 9 bases line up with TRBD1. V lost 7 bases and J lost 9; bases outside the gene matches: 16. The germline V gene has CDR1 SNHLY and CDR2 FYNNEI. CDR3 size: 17 residues. The CDR3, as DNA: TGTGCCAGCACTCGCGTCACAGGGGGCTATGGCATTTCACCCCTCCACTTT. As protein: CASTRVTGGYGISPLHF.

This clone showed up just once. V and J are TRBV19 and TRBJ2-3; D uncertain. Germline V gives CDR1 LNHDA, CDR2 SQIVND (reference sequence). The CDR3 has 16 residues. V was cut by 0 bases and J by 1 base, with 11 bases left in between. CDR3 amino acids: CASSIEGWVGTDTQYF. CDR3 bases: TGTGCCAGTAGTATAGAGGGCTGGGTGGGCACAGATACGCAGTATTTT.

The rearrangement joins TRBV5-1 to TRBJ2-2; TRBD1 aligns across 8 bases. The germline CDR1 and CDR2 sequences are SGHRS and YFSETQ. The length of the CDR3 is 15 residues. Trimming removed 2 bases from V and 4 bases from J; junction bases left unmatched: 4. The CDR3 spells CASSFADRATGELFF. The CDR3 coding sequence is TGCGCCAGCAGCTTCGCGGACAGGGCCACCGGGGAGCTGTTTTTT.

J is TRBJ2-1 and V is TRBV4-1; 9 nucleotides line up with TRBD2. V shed 2 bases, J shed 8 bases, and the junction held 16 bases outside the gene matches. Germline V lookup: CDR1 MGHRA, CDR2 YSYEKL. The CDR3 is 18 amino acids. CDR3 residues: CASSQTDLGLALEHEQFF. The CDR3 DNA is TGCGCCAGCAGCCAAACTGACTTGGGACTAGCTCTGGAGCATGAGCAGTTCTTC.

This clone was counted a single time. The chain carries TRBV6-5 and TRBJ1-1; perhaps TRBD1 as D (5 bases). Trimming took 5 bases from V and 0 from J, leaving 10 bases between them. Germline values: CDR1 MNHEY, CDR2 SVGAGI. The CDR3 covers 14 residues. CDR3 nucleotide sequence: TGTGCCAGCAGTCCCGGAGGGGTGAACACTGAAGCTTTCTTT. Its protein product is CASSPGGVNTEAFF.

The genes are TRBV21-1 and TRBJ1-3. TRBV21-1 is deemed a pseudogene. The CDR3 sequence is 15 residues long. The CDR3 region is CASSARGVTGNTIYF. The DNA of the CDR3 is TGTGCCAGCAGCGCTCGCGGGGTCACTGGAAACACCATATATTTT.